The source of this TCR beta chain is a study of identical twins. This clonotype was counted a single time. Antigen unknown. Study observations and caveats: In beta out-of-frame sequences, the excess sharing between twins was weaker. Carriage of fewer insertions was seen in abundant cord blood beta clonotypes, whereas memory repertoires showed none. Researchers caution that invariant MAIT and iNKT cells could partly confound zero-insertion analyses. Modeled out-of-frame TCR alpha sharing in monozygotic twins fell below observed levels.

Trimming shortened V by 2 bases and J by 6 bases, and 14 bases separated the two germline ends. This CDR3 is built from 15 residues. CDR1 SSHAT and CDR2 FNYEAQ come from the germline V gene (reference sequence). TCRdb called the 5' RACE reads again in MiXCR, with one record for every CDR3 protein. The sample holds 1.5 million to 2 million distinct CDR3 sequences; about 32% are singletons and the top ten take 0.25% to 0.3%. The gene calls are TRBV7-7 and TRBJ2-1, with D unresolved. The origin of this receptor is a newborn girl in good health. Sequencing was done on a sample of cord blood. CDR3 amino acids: CASSLSPAARNEQFF. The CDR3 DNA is TGTGCCAGCAGCTTAAGTCCAGCCGCTCGCAATGAGCAGTTCTTC.